Listed below are T cell receptor beta chains from one sample, sequenced in a study of CXCR3-negative and CXCR3-positive naive CD8 T cells. TCRdb reanalyzed the 5' RACE reads, giving one entry per CDR3 protein sequence and no DNA. The table for this sample gives approximately 88,000 distinct CDR3 sequences. The sequencing sample was made of naive CXCR3+ CD8+ T cells from blood. These receptors all come from a human donor in good health. Some clones in this sample may be carry-over from other donors' samples. The CDR3 runs from the conserved cysteine through the conserved F or W.

V gene	J gene	CDR3 protein
TRBV6-2/TRBV6-3	TRBJ2-1	CASSYGVESYEQFF
TRBV10-1	TRBJ1-5	CASSDKGQPQHF
TRBV7-2	TRBJ1-5	CASSLSGRNQPQHF
TRBV11-2	TRBJ2-3	CASSSPSGGHDTQYF
TRBV5-4	TRBJ2-7	CASSFSLASSYEQYF
TRBV7-3	TRBJ2-2	CASSSTSSGYYTGELFF
TRBV4-1	TRBJ2-7	CASSQTPDSSYEQYF
TRBV29-1	TRBJ2-6	CSVDGTDEISGANVLTF
TRBV27	TRBJ2-1	CASSLRAGSDYNEQFF
TRBV14	TRBJ2-2	CASSQARSSGLNTGELFF
TRBV28	TRBJ2-1	CASEPASSYNEQFF
TRBV7-9	TRBJ2-1	CASSLAKERDEQFF
TRBV6-2/TRBV6-3	TRBJ1-5	CASSTGEPGVNQPQHF
TRBV7-2	TRBJ2-5	CASSLSWSLDRWGTQYF
TRBV10-3	TRBJ2-1	CAISEGTSGAYNEQFF
TRBV7-2	TRBJ2-1	CASSFIGWNEQFF
TRBV15	TRBJ2-3	CATSEVPPTDTQYF
TRBV20-1	TRBJ2-1	CSARDGGMGNEQFF
TRBV5-1	TRBJ2-1	CASGDRLTYNEQFF
TRBV27	TRBJ1-6	CASRQTYNSPLHF
TRBV28	TRBJ2-1	CASSLGLSERDEQFF
TRBV19	TRBJ2-5	CASSGGGLRETQYF
TRBV5-1	TRBJ2-2	CASSVGTANTGELFF
TRBV28	TRBJ2-5	CASSLLSDQETQYF
TRBV7-8	TRBJ2-7	CASSLQGVYYEQYF
TRBV4-1	TRBJ2-4	CASSQDLLEAGPRNIQYF
TRBV4-1	TRBJ1-1	CASSPGQMNTEAFF
TRBV29-1	TRBJ1-2	CSVRAEGGYGYTF
TRBV28	TRBJ2-7	CASSSSGGAYEQYF
TRBV12-3/TRBV12-4	TRBJ2-2	CASLGNTGELFF
TRBV27	TRBJ2-7	CSSSLSIWGHYEQYF